This TCR beta chain was sequenced during a study of cytomegalovirus exposure and HLA in healthy donors. General study results and limits: Reported results showed that the classifier diagnosed cytomegalovirus status with high specificity and sensitivity.

The PCR contained 60 Vbeta and 13 Jbeta primers. Clones were read by immunoSEQ multiplex PCR, and TCRdb kept only the in-frame ones, dropping some. The listing contains 150,000 to 200,000 clones. From germline, CDR1 is MNHEY and CDR2 SMNVEV (reference sequence). With 6 bases removed from V and 4 bases from J, the gap between germline ends came to 12 bases. The CDR3 covers 13 residues. Regarding this clone: The antigen remains unidentified.

Material: PBMCs. The chain couples TRBV27 to TRBJ1-2, with D maybe TRBD1 (6 bases). This receptor was taken from a man aged 25 to 40 in good health and CMV-seronegative. CDR3 DNA: TGTGCCAGCAGCCCCGGGACACGCTATGGCTACACCTTC. This translates into CASSPGTRYGYTF.